Presented here are 16 T cell receptor beta chains from one specimen sequenced in a study of T cells in Graves' hyperthyroidism and ophthalmopathy. TCR beta CDR3 regions were amplified from RNA. The HTBI primer set was used in a first-round RT-PCR of the TCR CDR3. A single record per CDR3 protein comes from TCRdb applying MiXCR to the multiplex PCR reads. Here the sample spans 220,000 or so distinct CDR3 sequences, 15% to 20% being singletons. The sequencing input was blood. These receptors were taken from a woman aged 18-30 years with Graves' ophthalmopathy.

V is TRBV28 and J is TRBJ2-7, with 13 bases fitting TRBD2. The CDR3 has 20 amino acids. Germline CDR1 and CDR2: MDHEN and SYDVKM. V lost 7 bases and J lost 0; bases outside the gene matches: 18. In nucleotides, the CDR3 is TGTGCCAGCAACCCAACGGTGAGGACTAGCGGGGGCCTTAGCTCCTACGAGCAGTACTTC. Protein product: CASNPTVRTSGGLSSYEQYF.

This clonotype occurred a few times. CDR3 in DNA: TGTGCCACCAGTGACAGCGGGGTGGAGACCCAGTACTTC. Translated: CATSDSGVETQYF. This rearrangement joins TRBV24-1 to TRBJ2-5; 7 bases agree with TRBD2. Germline V CDR1 and CDR2: KGHDR, SFDVKD. This CDR3 is 13 amino acids long. J gave up 5 bases and V 4 bases, and 3 bases lay outside the gene matches.

Ten or more counts support this clonotype. CDR3 DNA: TGTGCCAGCAGCTTGCGCGGGACGTTGTACACCGGGGAGCTGTTTTTT. Amino acids: CASSLRGTLYTGELFF. The chain carries TRBV13 and TRBJ2-2; TRBD2 is a possible D gene (6 bases). The ends were cut back, 3 bases at V and 3 bases at J, with 14 bases in the middle. CDR3 length: 16 amino acids. Germline values: CDR1 PRHDT, CDR2 FYEKMQ (reference sequence).

The CDR3 sequence is CASSASQVALATDTQYF. CDR3 DNA sequence: TGTGCCAGCAGCGCATCCCAAGTCGCTCTAGCTACAGATACGCAGTATTTT. The rearrangement links TRBV9 to TRBJ2-3; D might be TRBD2 (5 bases). The V gene's germline CDR1 is SGDLS and CDR2 YYNGEE. There are 17 residues in the CDR3. V was pared by 3 bases and J by 3 bases, with 20 bases between.

Many counts were recorded for this clonotype. The chain employs TRBV28 and TRBJ1-1; possible D gene TRBD1, 5 bases. Trimming took 5 bases from V and 3 from J, leaving 13 bases between them. The CDR3 spans 14 residues. Per the germline V gene, CDR1 is MDHEN and CDR2 is SYDVKM. The CDR3 nucleotides read TGTGCCAGCAGTCCCCCTTCCAGGGACACTGAAGCTTTCTTT. Protein: CASSPPSRDTEAFF.

This clonotype turned up a few times. The J gene is TRBJ1-5, the V gene TRBV27, with TRBD1 identical over 10 bases. The germline gives CDR1 MNHEY, CDR2 SMNVEV (reference sequence). The CDR3 spans 17 residues. V shed 2 bases and J 7 bases; nucleotides not matched to a gene: 11. CDR3 DNA: TGTGCCAGCAGTTTAACTTGGACAGGGGGAAGTCGGCAGCCCCAGCATTTT. Translated: CASSLTWTGGSRQPQHF.

This clonotype was found many times. The chain recombines TRBV30 with TRBJ2-1; 7 positions match TRBD2. Trimming removed 4 bases from V and 9 bases from J; junction bases left unmatched: 9. The CDR3 sequence is 13 residues long. The germline V gene encodes CDR1 GTSNPN and CDR2 SVGIG (reference sequence). CDR3 region: CAWTSGLQTEQFF. As DNA, the CDR3 is TGTGCCTGGACTAGCGGCCTACAGACTGAGCAGTTCTTC. Using reference TRBV30 and TRBJ2-1 for the parts outside the CDR3, the full variable domain is SQTIHQWPATLVQPVGSPLSLECTVEGTSNPNLYWYRQAAGRGLQLLFYSVGIGQISSEVPQNLSASRPQDRQFILSSKKLLLSDSGFYLCAWTSGLQTEQFFGPGTRLTVL.

This clonotype was seen ten or more times. The CDR3 is CSARAPSADTQYF. As DNA, the CDR3 is TGCAGTGCTAGAGCTCCAAGTGCGGATACGCAGTATTTT. The chain links TRBV20-1 to TRBJ2-3; D not resolved. Germline CDR1 DFQATT, CDR2 SNEGSKA (reference sequence). The CDR3 runs to 13 residues. The V end was cut by 1 base, the J end by 6 bases, with 11 bases between.

This chain uses TRBV29-1 with TRBJ2-1; 13 bases agree with TRBD2. The CDR3 covers 19 residues. Germline V gene lookup returns CDR1 SQVTM and CDR2 ANQGSEA. With V trimmed by 6 bases and J by 1 base, 15 bases remained unmatched. CDR3 nucleotide sequence: TGCAGCGTCTCCTACCCCGGGACTAGCGGGACCTTTTCCTACAATGAGCAGTTCTTC. Translation: CSVSYPGTSGTFSYNEQFF.

In its sample, this clonotype was seen many times. The V gene is TRBV29-1, the J gene TRBJ1-1, with a weak D call TRBD1 (6 bases). With 4 bases removed from V and 4 bases from J, the gap between germline ends came to 19 bases. Germline CDR1 SQVTM, CDR2 ANQGSEA. CDR3 length: 15 amino acids. DNA of the CDR3: TGCAGCGTTGTTGTGTTGACAGGAAGGGGCACTGAAGCTTTCTTT. Protein: CSVVVLTGRGTEAFF.

This clonotype was detected ten times or more. The chain recombines TRBV28 with TRBJ2-1; 7 nucleotides match TRBD1. The CDR3 has 12 amino acids. Germline V gene lookup returns CDR1 MDHEN and CDR2 SYDVKM. J gave up 10 bases and V 6 bases, and 6 bases lay outside the gene matches. CDR3 nucleotides: TGTGCCAGCAGCGCGACAGGGTGGGAGCAGTTCTTC. Protein sequence: CASSATGWEQFF.

This clonotype showed up many times. The CDR3 loop is CASSNKNTEAFF. The DNA for the CDR3 is TGTGCCAGCAGCAATAAGAACACTGAAGCTTTCTTT. The rearrangement links TRBV11-2 to TRBJ1-1; D not certain. Per the germline V gene, CDR1 is SGHAT and CDR2 is FQNNGV. V shed 5 bases and J shed 1 base, with 5 bases lying between them. The CDR3 spans 12 residues.

This clonotype was picked up many times. This rearrangement joins TRBV28 to TRBJ2-2; D is unresolved. The CDR3 length is 11 residues. The germline V and J ends were trimmed by 7 bases and 3 bases, with 3 bases remaining between them. CDR1 MDHEN and CDR2 SYDVKM come from the germline V gene. The CDR3 region has the DNA TGTGCCAGCAAAGACACCGGGGAGCTGTTTTTT. It yields the protein CASKDTGELFF.

This clonotype occurred many times. This chain links TRBV2 with TRBJ2-3, with a possible D match to TRBD2 (7 bases). V was clipped by 10 bases and J by 0 bases, with 14 bases between them. CDR1 is SNHLY, CDR2 FYNNEI, per germline. There are 14 residues in the CDR3. CDR3 protein: CATRGGRSTDTQYF. Here the CDR3 DNA reads TGTGCCACTAGGGGGGGGCGGAGCACAGATACGCAGTATTTT. Filled out from reference TRBV2 and TRBJ2-3, the complete variable domain reads EPEVTQTPSHQVTQMGQEVILRCVPISNHLYFYWYRQILGQKVEFLVSFYNNEISEKSEIFDDQFSVERPDGSNFTLKIRSTKLEDSAMYFCATRGGRSTDTQYFGPGTRLTVL.

The chain joins TRBV6-2 or TRBV6-3 to TRBJ2-1; TRBD2 matches at 14 bases. The trim removed 4 bases at V and 8 bases at J, leaving 4 bases unmatched. The CDR3 spans 15 residues. Germline V CDR1 and CDR2: MNHEY, SVGEGT. The CDR3, as DNA: TGTGCCAGCAGTTTCGGGACTAGCGGGAGTGATGAGCAGTTCTTC. Translation gives CASSFGTSGSDEQFF.

This clonotype was observed many times. The chain recombines TRBV6-1 with TRBJ1-2; D is perhaps TRBD1 (6 bases). Trimming stripped 6 bases from V and 6 bases from J, with 14 bases between. Germline CDR1 MNHNS, CDR2 SASEGT. The CDR3 is made up of 13 amino acids. This chain's CDR3 is CASRIQGIDGYTF. Written as DNA, the CDR3 is TGTGCCAGCAGAATACAGGGAATCGATGGCTACACCTTC.